This passage covers 7 T cell receptor beta chains from one sample sequenced in a study of shared clonotypes between healthy human individuals. CD45RO negativity and positive selection for CCR7 defined naive CD8 cells, a population that excluded terminally differentiated effector memory CD45RA+ cells. Here immunoSEQ multiplex PCR was the method, and the copy in TCRdb shows in-frame clones only, minus some. The sample gives about 800,000 clones, about 96% of which show up once; less than 0.25% is in the top ten. Sequencing was carried out using naive CD8+ T cells sorted from blood. The source is a man aged 30 to 39 in good health.

This sequence joins TRBV27 and TRBJ1-2; TRBD1 matches at 7 bases. V lost 4 bases, J lost 0 bases, and 2 bases stayed unmatched. The CDR3 is 14 residues long. Germline V CDR1 and CDR2: MNHEY, SMNVEV (reference sequence). The CDR3, as DNA: TGTGCCAGCAGTTCAGGGGGGGCTAACTATGGCTACACCTTC. It translates to CASSSGGANYGYTF.

This chain links TRBV7-9 with TRBJ1-1; perhaps TRBD1 as D (5 bases). Trimming left V 2 bases short and J 0 bases short, with 7 bases between. Germline V gene lookup returns CDR1 SEHNR and CDR2 FQNEAQ (reference sequence). The CDR3 extends over 14 amino acids. The CDR3 loop is CASSLQGVNTEAFF. The CDR3 DNA sequence: TGTGCCAGCAGCTTACAGGGAGTGAACACTGAAGCTTTCTTT.

The J gene is TRBJ2-7, the V gene TRBV27; TRBD2 matches at 9 bases. The CDR3 totals 16 residues. Germline CDR1 is MNHEY and CDR2 is SMNVEV (reference sequence). The V segment lost 2 bases and the J segment 0 bases; nucleotides outside the gene matches: 5. CDR3 nucleotide sequence: TGTGCCAGCAGTTTAAGTGTTAGCGGGAGCTCCTACGAGCAGTACTTC. Translated: CASSLSVSGSSYEQYF.

The genes are TRBV7-6 and TRBJ2-1; weak D call: TRBD2 (6 bases). The ends were cut back, 4 bases at V and 4 bases at J, with 20 bases in the middle. CDR1 and CDR2 from the germline V gene are SGHVS and FNYEAQ. The CDR3 has 17 amino acids. The CDR3 DNA is TGTGCCAGCAGCTCAGAAGGATCGGCGGGAAGATACAATGAGCAGTTCTTC. Residues: CASSSEGSAGRYNEQFF.

The chain links TRBV10-1 to TRBJ1-1, with 9 bases fitting TRBD1. Germline trimming cut 0 bases from V and 4 bases from J; bases unmatched to any gene: 6. Per germline, CDR1 WNHNN and CDR2 SYGVQD (reference sequence). The CDR3 consists of 16 residues. The CDR3 region is CASSESKGQGRTEAFF. The CDR3 nucleotides are TGCGCCAGCAGTGAGTCGAAAGGACAGGGGCGCACTGAAGCTTTCTTT.

The CDR3 is CASSEGLSFGEQFF. The CDR3 bases are TGCGCCAGCAGTGAGGGACTGTCTTTCGGGGAGCAGTTCTTC. V is TRBV10-2 and J is TRBJ2-1, with D tentatively TRBD2 (5 bases). There are 14 residues in the CDR3. From germline, CDR1 is WSHSY and CDR2 SAAADI. Trimming took 2 bases from V and 10 from J, leaving 15 bases between them.

The V call is TRBV9, the J call TRBJ2-5; D uncertain. Germline CDR1 is SGDLS and CDR2 is YYNGEE. The CDR3 spans 15 residues. Deletions cut 6 bases from V and 5 bases from J, with 20 bases between. CDR3 sequence (DNA): TGTGCCAGCACGAAGGACGCGAACATCAGGGAGACCCAGTACTTC. This translates into CASTKDANIRETQYF.